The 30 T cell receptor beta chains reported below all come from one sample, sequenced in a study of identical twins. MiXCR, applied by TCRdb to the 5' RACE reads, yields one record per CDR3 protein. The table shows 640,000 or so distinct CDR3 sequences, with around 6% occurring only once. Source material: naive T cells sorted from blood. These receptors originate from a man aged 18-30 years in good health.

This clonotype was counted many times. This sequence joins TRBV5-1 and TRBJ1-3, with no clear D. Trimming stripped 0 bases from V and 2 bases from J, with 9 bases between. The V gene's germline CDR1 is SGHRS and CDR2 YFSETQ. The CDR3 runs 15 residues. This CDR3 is CASSLAGPTGNTIYF. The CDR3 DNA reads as TGCGCCAGCAGCTTGGCCGGCCCGACTGGAAACACCATATATTTT.

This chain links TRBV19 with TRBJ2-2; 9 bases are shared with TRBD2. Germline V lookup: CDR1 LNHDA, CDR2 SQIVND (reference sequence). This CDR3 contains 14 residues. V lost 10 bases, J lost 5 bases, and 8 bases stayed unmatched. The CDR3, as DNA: TGTGCCACCGATAGCGGGAGAGCTACCGGGGAGCTGTTTTTT. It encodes CATDSGRATGELFF.

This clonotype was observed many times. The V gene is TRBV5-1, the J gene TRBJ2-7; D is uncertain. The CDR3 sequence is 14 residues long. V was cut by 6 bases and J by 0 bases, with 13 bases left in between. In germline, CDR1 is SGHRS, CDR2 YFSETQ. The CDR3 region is CASKAEPSSYEQYV. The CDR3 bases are TGCGCCAGCAAGGCCGAACCAAGCTCCTACGAGCAGTACGTC.

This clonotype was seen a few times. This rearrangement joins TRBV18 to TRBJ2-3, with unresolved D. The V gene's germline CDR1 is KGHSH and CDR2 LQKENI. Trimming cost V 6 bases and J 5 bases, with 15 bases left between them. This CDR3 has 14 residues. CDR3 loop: CASSRFGLRDTQYF. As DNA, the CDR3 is TGTGCCAGCTCCAGATTTGGTTTACGAGATACGCAGTATTTT.

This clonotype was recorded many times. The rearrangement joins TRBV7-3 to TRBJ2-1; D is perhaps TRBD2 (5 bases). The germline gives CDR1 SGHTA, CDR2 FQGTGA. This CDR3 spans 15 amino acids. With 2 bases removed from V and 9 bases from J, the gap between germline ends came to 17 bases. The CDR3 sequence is CASSLDSIASTEQFF. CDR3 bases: TGTGCCAGCAGCTTAGATTCCATAGCGTCGACTGAGCAGTTCTTC.

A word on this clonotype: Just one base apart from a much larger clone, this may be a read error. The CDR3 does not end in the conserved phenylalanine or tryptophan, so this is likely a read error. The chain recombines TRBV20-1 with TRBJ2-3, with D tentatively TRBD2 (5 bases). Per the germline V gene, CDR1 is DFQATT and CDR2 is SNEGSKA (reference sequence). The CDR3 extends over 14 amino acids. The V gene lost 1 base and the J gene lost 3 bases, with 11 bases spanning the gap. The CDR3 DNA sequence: TGCAGTGCTAGAGTCGGGCCGGGGACAGATACGCAGTATCTT. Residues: CSARVGPGTDTQYL.

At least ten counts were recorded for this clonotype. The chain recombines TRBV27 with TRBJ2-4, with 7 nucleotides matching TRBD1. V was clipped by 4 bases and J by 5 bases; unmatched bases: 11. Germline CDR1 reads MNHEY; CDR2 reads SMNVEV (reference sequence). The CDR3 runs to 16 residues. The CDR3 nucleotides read TGTGCCAGCAGTTCGGCTCCAATGACAGGGCAAAACATTCAGTACTTC. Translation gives CASSSAPMTGQNIQYF.

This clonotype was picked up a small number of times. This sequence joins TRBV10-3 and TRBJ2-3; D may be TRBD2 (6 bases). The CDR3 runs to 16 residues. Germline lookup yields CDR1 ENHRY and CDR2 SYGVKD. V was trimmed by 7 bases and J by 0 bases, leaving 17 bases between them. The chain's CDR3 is CAITPHSGASTDTQYF. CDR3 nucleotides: TGTGCCATCACCCCGCATAGCGGAGCTAGCACAGATACGCAGTATTTT.

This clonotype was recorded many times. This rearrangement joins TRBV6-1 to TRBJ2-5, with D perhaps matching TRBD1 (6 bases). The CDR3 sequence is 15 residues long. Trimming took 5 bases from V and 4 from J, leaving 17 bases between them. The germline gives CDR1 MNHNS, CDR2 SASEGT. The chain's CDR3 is CASSRTQGRGETQYF. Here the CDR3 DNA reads TGTGCCAGCAGTCGAACCCAGGGGCGCGGAGAGACCCAGTACTTC.

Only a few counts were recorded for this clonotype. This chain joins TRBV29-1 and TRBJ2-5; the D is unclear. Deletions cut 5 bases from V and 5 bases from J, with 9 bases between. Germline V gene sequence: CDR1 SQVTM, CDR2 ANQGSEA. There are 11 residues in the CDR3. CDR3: CSVPRAETQYF. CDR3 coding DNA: TGCAGCGTTCCCAGAGCGGAGACCCAGTACTTC.

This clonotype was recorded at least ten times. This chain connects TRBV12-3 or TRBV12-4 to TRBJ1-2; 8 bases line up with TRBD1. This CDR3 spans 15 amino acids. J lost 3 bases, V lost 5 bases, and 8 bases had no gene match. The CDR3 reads CASSTRQGLDYGYTF. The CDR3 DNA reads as TGTGCCAGCAGTACCAGACAGGGGCTGGACTATGGCTACACCTTC.

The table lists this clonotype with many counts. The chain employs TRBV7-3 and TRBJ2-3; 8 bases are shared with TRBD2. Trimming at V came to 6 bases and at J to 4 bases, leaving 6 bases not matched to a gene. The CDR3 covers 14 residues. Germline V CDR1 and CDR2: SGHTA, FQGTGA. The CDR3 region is CASSRGLDPDTQYF. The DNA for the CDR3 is TGTGCCAGCAGTCGGGGACTAGACCCAGATACGCAGTATTTT.

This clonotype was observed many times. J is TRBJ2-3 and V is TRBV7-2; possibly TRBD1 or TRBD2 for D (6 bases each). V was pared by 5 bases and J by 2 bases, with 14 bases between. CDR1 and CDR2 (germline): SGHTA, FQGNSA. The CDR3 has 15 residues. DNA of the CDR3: TGTGCCAGCAGCGAGGGGGGACACACCACAGATACGCAGTATTTT. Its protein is CASSEGGHTTDTQYF. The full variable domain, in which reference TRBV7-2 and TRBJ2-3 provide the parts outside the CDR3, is GAGVSQSPSNKVTEKGKDVELRCDPISGHTALYWYRQSLGQGLEFLIYFQGNSAPDKSGLPSDRFSAERTGGSVSTLTIQRTQQEDSAVYLCASSEGGHTTDTQYFGPGTRLTVL.

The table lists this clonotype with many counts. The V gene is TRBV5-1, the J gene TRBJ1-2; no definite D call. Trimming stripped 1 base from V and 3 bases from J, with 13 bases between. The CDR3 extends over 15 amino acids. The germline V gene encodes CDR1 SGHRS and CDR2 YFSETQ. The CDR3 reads CASSLSLTWDYGYTF. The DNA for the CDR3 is TGCGCCAGCAGCTTGTCCCTCACATGGGACTATGGCTACACCTTC.

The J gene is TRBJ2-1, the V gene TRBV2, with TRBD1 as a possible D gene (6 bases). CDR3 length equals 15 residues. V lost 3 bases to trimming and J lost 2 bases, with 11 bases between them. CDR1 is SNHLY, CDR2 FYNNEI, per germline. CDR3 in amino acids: CASSEGKGAYNEQFF. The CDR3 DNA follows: TGTGCCAGCAGTGAGGGAAAGGGGGCCTACAATGAGCAGTTCTTC.

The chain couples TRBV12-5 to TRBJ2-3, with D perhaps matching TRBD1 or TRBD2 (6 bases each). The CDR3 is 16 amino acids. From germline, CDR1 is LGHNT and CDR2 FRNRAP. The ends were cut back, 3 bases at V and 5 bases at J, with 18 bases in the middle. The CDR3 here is CASGFPRGGTRDTQYF. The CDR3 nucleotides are TGTGCTAGTGGTTTCCCCAGGGGCGGGACGCGAGATACGCAGTATTTT.

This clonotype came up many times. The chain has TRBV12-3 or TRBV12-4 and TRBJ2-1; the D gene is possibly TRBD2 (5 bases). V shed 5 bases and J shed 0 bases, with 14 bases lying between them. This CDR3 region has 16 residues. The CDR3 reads CASSAHSGSSYNEQFF. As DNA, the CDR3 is TGTGCCAGCAGTGCTCACAGTGGGAGCTCCTACAATGAGCAGTTCTTC.

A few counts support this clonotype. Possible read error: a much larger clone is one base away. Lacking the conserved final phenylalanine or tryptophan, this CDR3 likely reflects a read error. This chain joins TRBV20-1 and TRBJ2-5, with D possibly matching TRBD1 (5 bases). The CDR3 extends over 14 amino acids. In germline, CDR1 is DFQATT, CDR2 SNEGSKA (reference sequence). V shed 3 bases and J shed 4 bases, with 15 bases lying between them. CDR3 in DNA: TGCAGTGCTAGGGGGCTGATTGTCTCAGAGACCCAGTACTAC. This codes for CSARGLIVSETQYY.

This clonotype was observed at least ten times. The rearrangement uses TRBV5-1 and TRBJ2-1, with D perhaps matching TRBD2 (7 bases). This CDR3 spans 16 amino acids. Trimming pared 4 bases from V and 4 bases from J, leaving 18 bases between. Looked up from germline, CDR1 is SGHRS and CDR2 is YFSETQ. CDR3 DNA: TGCGCCAGCAGCCAGACAGCGGGACAAAGGTACAATGAGCAGTTCTTC. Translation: CASSQTAGQRYNEQFF.

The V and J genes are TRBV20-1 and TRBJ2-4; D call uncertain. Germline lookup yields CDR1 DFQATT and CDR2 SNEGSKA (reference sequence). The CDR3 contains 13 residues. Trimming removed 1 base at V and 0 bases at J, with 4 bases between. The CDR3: CSARGEAKNIQYF. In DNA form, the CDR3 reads TGCAGTGCTAGAGGCGAAGCCAAAAACATTCAGTACTTC.

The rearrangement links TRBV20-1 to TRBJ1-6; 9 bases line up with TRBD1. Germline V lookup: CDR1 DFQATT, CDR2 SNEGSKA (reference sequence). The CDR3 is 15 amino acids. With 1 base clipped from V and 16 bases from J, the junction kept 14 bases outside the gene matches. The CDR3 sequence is CSARGGTGQGLSLHF. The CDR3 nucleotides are TGCAGTGCTAGAGGGGGGACGGGACAGGGCCTCTCACTCCACTTT.

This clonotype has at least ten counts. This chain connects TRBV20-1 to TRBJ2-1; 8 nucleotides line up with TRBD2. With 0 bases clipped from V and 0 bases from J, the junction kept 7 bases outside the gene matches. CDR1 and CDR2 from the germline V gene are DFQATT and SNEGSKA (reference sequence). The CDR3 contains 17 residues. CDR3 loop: CSARDSAGATSYNEQFF. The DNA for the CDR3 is TGCAGTGCTAGAGACTCAGCGGGGGCGACCTCCTACAATGAGCAGTTCTTC.

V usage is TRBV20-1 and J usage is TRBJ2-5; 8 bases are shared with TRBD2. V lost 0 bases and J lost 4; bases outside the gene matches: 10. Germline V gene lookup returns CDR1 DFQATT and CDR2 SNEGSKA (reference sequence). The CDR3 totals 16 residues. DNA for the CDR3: TGCAGTGCTAGAGACCCCAGCGGGAGAACCAGAGAGACCCAGTACTTC. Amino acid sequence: CSARDPSGRTRETQYF.

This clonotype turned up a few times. The CDR3 region is CASSEGTGWDTEAFF. CDR3 DNA sequence: TGTGCCAGCAGTGAAGGAACAGGGTGGGACACTGAAGCTTTCTTT. The rearrangement links TRBV2 to TRBJ1-1; TRBD1 might be the D (6 bases). CDR3 size: 15 residues. CDR1 SNHLY and CDR2 FYNNEI come from the germline V gene. V was pared by 1 base and J by 3 bases, with 12 bases between.

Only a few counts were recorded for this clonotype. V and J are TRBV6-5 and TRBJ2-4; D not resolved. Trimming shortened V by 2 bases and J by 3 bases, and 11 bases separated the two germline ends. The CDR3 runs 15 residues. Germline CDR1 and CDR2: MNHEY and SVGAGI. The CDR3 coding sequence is TGTGCCAGCAGTTACGTTACCTTGGGCAAAAACATTCAGTACTTC. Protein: CASSYVTLGKNIQYF.

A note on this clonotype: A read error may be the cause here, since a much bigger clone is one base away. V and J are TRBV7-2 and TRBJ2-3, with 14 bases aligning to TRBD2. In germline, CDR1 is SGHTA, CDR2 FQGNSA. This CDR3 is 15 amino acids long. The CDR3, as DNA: TGTGCCAAACGGACTAGCGGGAGGACCACAGAAACGCAGTATTTT. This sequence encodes CAKRTSGRTTETQYF.

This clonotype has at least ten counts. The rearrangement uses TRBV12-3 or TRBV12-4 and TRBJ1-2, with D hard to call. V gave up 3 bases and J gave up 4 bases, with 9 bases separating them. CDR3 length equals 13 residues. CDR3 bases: TGTGCCAGCAGTTTTTCCCAGGCCTATGGCTACACCTTC. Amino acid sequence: CASSFSQAYGYTF.

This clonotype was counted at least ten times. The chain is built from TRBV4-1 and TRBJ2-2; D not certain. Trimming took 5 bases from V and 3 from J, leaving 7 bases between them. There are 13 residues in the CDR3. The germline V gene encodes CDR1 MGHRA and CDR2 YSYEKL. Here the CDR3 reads CASSYGYTGELFF. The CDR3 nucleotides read TGCGCCAGCAGCTACGGGTACACCGGGGAGCTGTTTTTT.

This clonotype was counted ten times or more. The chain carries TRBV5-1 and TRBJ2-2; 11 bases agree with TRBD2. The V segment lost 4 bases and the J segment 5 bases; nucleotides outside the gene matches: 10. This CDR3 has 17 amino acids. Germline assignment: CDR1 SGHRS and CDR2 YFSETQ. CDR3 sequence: CASSTLLAGVETGELFF. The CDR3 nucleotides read TGCGCCAGCAGCACTTTACTAGCGGGAGTTGAAACCGGGGAGCTGTTTTTT.

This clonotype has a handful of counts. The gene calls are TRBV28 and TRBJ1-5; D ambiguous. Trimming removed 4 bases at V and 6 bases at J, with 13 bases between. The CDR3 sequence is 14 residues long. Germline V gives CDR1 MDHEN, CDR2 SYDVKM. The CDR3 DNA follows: TGTGCCAGCAGTTCCGCTGGCGGTAGTCAGCCCCAGCATTTT. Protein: CASSSAGGSQPQHF.